The 5 T cell receptor beta chains presented below share a single source sample, sequenced in a study of blood T cell repertoires in COVID-19. The protocol was immunoSEQ multiplex PCR, while the TCRdb copy is restricted to in-frame clones and leaves out a portion. Of fewer than 400,000 clones listed, 89% are singletons. The sequencing input was PBMCs or T cells enriched from blood (not recorded which). All receptors derive from a man aged 55-75 years who had recovered from COVID-19.

The chain joins TRBV7-6 to TRBJ2-7; TRBD1 is a possible D gene (6 bases). Germline V lookup: CDR1 SGHVS, CDR2 FNYEAQ. V lost 7 bases and J 3 bases, leaving 16 bases between the germline ends. The CDR3 sequence is 14 residues long. The CDR3 here is CASTRQAKHYEQYF. CDR3 sequence (DNA): TGTGCCAGCACCCGACAGGCGAAGCACTACGAGCAGTACTTC.

This chain connects TRBV6-5 to TRBJ2-4; 8 bases fit TRBD1. V trimming: 5 bases; J trimming: 8 bases; junction bases outside the gene matches: 5. The CDR3 has 13 residues. The germline CDR1 and CDR2 sequences are MNHEY and SVGAGI. The CDR3 sequence is CASSPTRGHIQYF. The CDR3 DNA is TGTGCCAGCAGTCCCACCAGGGGGCACATTCAGTACTTC.

The CDR3 here is CASSQGRDTDTQYF. For the CDR3, the DNA is TGTGCCAGCAGCCAAGGCCGGGACACAGATACGCAGTATTTT. The rearrangement links TRBV3-1 (or the pseudogene TRBV3-2) to TRBJ2-3, with a weak D call TRBD2 (5 bases). This CDR3 is built from 14 residues. V lost 1 base to trimming and J lost 2 bases, with 7 bases between them. The germline CDR1 and CDR2 sequences are LGHDT and YNNKEL (reference sequence).

The CDR3 here is CASSPSPGQGRTEAFF. DNA for the CDR3: TGTGCCAGCAGTCCAAGCCCAGGACAGGGAAGGACTGAAGCTTTCTTT. The rearrangement uses TRBV28 and TRBJ1-1; 8 bases agree with TRBD1. The J segment lost 5 bases and the V segment lost 5 bases, leaving 13 bases of the junction unmatched. Germline CDR1 reads MDHEN; CDR2 reads SYDVKM. The CDR3 length is 16 residues.

This rearrangement joins TRBV3-1 (or the pseudogene TRBV3-2) to TRBJ2-3; 16 nucleotides match TRBD2. Per germline, CDR1 LGHDT and CDR2 YNNKEL (reference sequence). The V segment lost 5 bases and the J segment 0 bases; nucleotides outside the gene matches: 14. CDR3 length equals 21 residues. The DNA for the CDR3 is TGTGCCAGCAGCGCCTGGATGGGACTAGCGGGAGGGCAGACTAGCACAGATACGCAGTATTTT. Encoded protein: CASSAWMGLAGGQTSTDTQYF.